The source of this T cell receptor (beta chain) is a study of PD-1 blockade in mismatch repair-deficient tumors. As concerns this clone: Its antigen is not known.

All patients were mismatch repair deficient, assessed by either PCR or immunohistochemistry. TCRs were sequenced from three patients responding to pembrolizumab. Findings and limits, study-wide: Tumor-resident clones, often undetectable pretreatment in blood, expanded then contracted after pembrolizumab.

Sequencing was performed with immunoSEQ multiplex PCR; in TCRdb, only in-frame clones are kept and a portion is missing. The sample shows under 150,000 clones, about 90% of them seen only once. The sample was peripheral blood, taken approximately 72 weeks after starting pembrolizumab. This TCR derives from an adult with mismatch repair-deficient cancer.

The CDR3 sequence: CASSSPRPTSGGGGELFF. In DNA form, the CDR3 reads TGTGCCAGCAGCTCGCCCCGCCCCACTAGCGGGGGTGGCGGGGAGCTGTTTTTT. This chain connects TRBV7-6 to TRBJ2-2; 11 bases fit TRBD2. The CDR3 has 18 amino acids. Trimming cost V 4 bases and J 7 bases; bases outside gene matches: 14. Per the germline V gene, CDR1 is SGHVS and CDR2 is FNYEAQ.